A single sample is the source of the 22 T cell receptor beta chains below, sequenced in a study of shared clonotypes between healthy human individuals. Measured with immunoSEQ multiplex PCR; TCRdb has only the in-frame clones, and not every one. The data contain hundreds of thousands of clones, about 97% of them singletons. CD45RO-negative cells were positively selected for CCR7, leaving out terminally differentiated effector memory CD45RA+ cells. Sequenced material: naive CD8+ T cells sorted from blood. Receptors originate from a man between 25 and 39 years old in good health.

The J gene is TRBJ1-4, the V gene TRBV29-1; D gene ambiguous. The ends were cut back, 5 bases at V and 7 bases at J, with 11 bases in the middle. This CDR3 has 12 amino acids. Germline V lookup: CDR1 SQVTM, CDR2 ANQGSEA. The CDR3, as DNA: TGCAGCGTTTCGGGTCTCTCTGAAAAACTGTTTTTT. It yields the protein CSVSGLSEKLFF.

The chain couples TRBV11-2 to TRBJ2-7, with D possibly matching TRBD2 (6 bases). The germline V gene has CDR1 SGHAT and CDR2 FQNNGV. The V end lost 5 bases, the J end lost 1 base, and 9 bases lay between the germline ends. This CDR3 is 13 amino acids long. CDR3 sequence: CASSIGTSYEQYF. The CDR3 DNA reads as TGTGCCAGCAGCATCGGGACTTCCTACGAGCAGTACTTC.

This chain joins TRBV2 and TRBJ1-2, with D possibly matching TRBD1 (6 bases). The CDR3 has 16 residues. Germline values: CDR1 SNHLY, CDR2 FYNNEI. Deletions cut 2 bases from V and 2 bases from J, with 15 bases between. Here the CDR3 reads CASSETVDRLNYGYTF. The CDR3 DNA reads as TGTGCCAGCAGTGAAACGGTTGACAGGTTGAACTATGGCTACACCTTC.

The CDR3 nucleotides read TGCAGCTGTCGACTAGCGGGAGGAGGGGAGCAGTACTTC. It is translated as CSCRLAGGGEQYF. The chain uses TRBV29-1 and TRBJ2-7, with TRBD2 identical over 13 bases. The CDR3 is 13 amino acids. V shed 8 bases and J 7 bases; nucleotides not matched to a gene: 8. Germline loops: CDR1 SQVTM, CDR2 ANQGSEA.

The rearrangement uses TRBV27 and TRBJ2-2; D is perhaps TRBD2 (6 bases). Germline values: CDR1 MNHEY, CDR2 SMNVEV (reference sequence). The length of the CDR3 is 15 residues. Trimming took off 3 bases at V and 3 bases at J, with 11 bases between the two ends. CDR3 loop: CASSLLRDDTGELFF. The CDR3 DNA reads as TGTGCCAGCAGTTTGTTGCGGGACGACACCGGGGAGCTGTTTTTT.

This clone was counted a single time. The chain employs TRBV27 and TRBJ2-7, with 11 bases aligning to TRBD2. CDR1 and CDR2 from the germline V gene are MNHEY and SMNVEV (reference sequence). This CDR3 contains 14 residues. Losses at the gene ends were 8 bases for V and 3 bases for J; bases not matched to a gene: 6. The CDR3 protein is CASGGGTSGYEQYF. In nucleotides, the CDR3 is TGTGCCAGCGGGGGCGGGACTAGCGGCTACGAGCAGTACTTC.

The chain employs TRBV4-3 and TRBJ2-7; 8 bases match TRBD2. In germline, CDR1 is LGHNA, CDR2 YSLEER. The CDR3 is 15 residues long. V shed 0 bases and J 4 bases; nucleotides not matched to a gene: 5. The CDR3 reads CASSQERAGEYEQYF. The CDR3 DNA is TGCGCCAGCAGCCAAGAAAGAGCGGGAGAATACGAGCAGTACTTC.

This chain joins TRBV15 and TRBJ2-5; D not certain. This CDR3 is built from 14 residues. Germline CDR1 reads LNHNV; CDR2 reads YYDKDF (reference sequence). Trimming cost V 0 bases and J 0 bases, with 5 bases left between them. The DNA of the CDR3 is TGTGCCACCAGCAGAGAGGGCAACCAAGAGACCCAGTACTTC. Translated: CATSREGNQETQYF.

J is TRBJ2-5 and V is TRBV11-2; 8 bases are shared with TRBD2. The junction had 4 bases not matched to a gene; V was cut back by 4 bases and J by 3 bases. Germline lookup yields CDR1 SGHAT and CDR2 FQNNGV. The CDR3 is made up of 14 amino acids. The CDR3 DNA reads TGTGCCAGCAGCTCGCCCGGGGGGGAAGAGACCCAGTACTTC. Its translation: CASSSPGGEETQYF.

V gene TRBV7-2 combines with J gene TRBJ2-3; 9 bases agree with TRBD1. CDR1 and CDR2 from the germline V gene are SGHTA and FQGNSA. V shed 5 bases and J 3 bases; nucleotides not matched to a gene: 6. The CDR3 runs 15 residues. The CDR3: CASSLWDRVTDTQYF. CDR3 in DNA: TGTGCCAGCAGCCTATGGGACAGGGTTACAGATACGCAGTATTTT.

This clone was counted only a few times. At the DNA level, this CDR3 is encoded by other sequences in the same sample as well. J is TRBJ2-7 and V is TRBV6-1; no definite D call. Germline loops: CDR1 MNHNS, CDR2 SASEGT. CDR3 length: 13 amino acids. The V end lost 2 bases, the J end lost 0 bases, and 5 bases lay between the germline ends. CDR3 amino acids: CASSELSSYEQYF. DNA for the CDR3: TGTGCCAGCAGTGAATTGAGCTCCTACGAGCAGTACTTC.

V usage is TRBV21-1 and J usage is TRBJ2-2; TRBD2 is the table's D call and was not checked against the DNA. TRBV21-1 is designated a pseudogene. The CDR3 sequence is 18 residues long. CDR3 residues: CASTNSGLAGEADGELFF. DNA of the CDR3: TGTGCCAGCACCAACAGCGGACTAGCGGGAGAGGCAGACGGGGAGCTGTTTTTT.

The J gene is TRBJ2-7, the V gene TRBV14, with unresolved D. Per the germline V gene, CDR1 is SGHDN and CDR2 is FVKESK. V gave up 3 bases and J gave up 5 bases, with 20 bases separating them. The CDR3 length is 16 residues. In DNA form, the CDR3 reads TGTGCCAGCAGCCAGGCCGACGGAGTCCCGGTTAACGAGCAGTACTTC. Protein sequence: CASSQADGVPVNEQYF.

V is TRBV9 and J is TRBJ2-5; D might be TRBD1 (5 bases). Deletions cut 4 bases from V and 5 bases from J, with 12 bases between. Germline V gene sequence: CDR1 SGDLS, CDR2 YYNGEE. The CDR3 covers 13 residues. The CDR3 nucleotides read TGTGCCAGCAGCCCAGGGTTCTCGGAGACCCAGTACTTC. Translated: CASSPGFSETQYF.

This rearrangement joins TRBV28 to TRBJ2-7; tentatively, D is TRBD2 (6 bases). Trimming stripped 1 base from V and 3 bases from J, with 7 bases between. Germline V lookup: CDR1 MDHEN, CDR2 SYDVKM. The CDR3 is 13 amino acids. For the CDR3, the DNA is TGTGCCAGCAGTTTATTGGGGGGCTACGAGCAGTACTTC. Translating gives CASSLLGGYEQYF.

The J gene is TRBJ2-1, the V gene TRBV9, with 12 bases matching TRBD2. With 0 bases clipped from V and 6 bases from J, the junction kept 10 bases outside the gene matches. Germline CDR1 is SGDLS and CDR2 is YYNGEE. The CDR3 extends over 18 amino acids. The CDR3 region is CASSVVGYASGRGNEQFF. In DNA, the CDR3 is TGTGCCAGCAGCGTAGTCGGGTATGCTAGCGGGAGGGGCAATGAGCAGTTCTTC. Filled out from reference TRBV9 and TRBJ2-1, the complete variable domain reads DSGVTQTPKHLITATGQRVTLRCSPRSGDLSVYWYQQSLDQGLQFLIQYYNGEERAKGNILERFSAQQFPDLHSELNLSSLELGDSALYFCASSVVGYASGRGNEQFFGPGTRLTVL.

J is TRBJ1-1 and V is TRBV15, with D hard to call. The CDR3 has 14 amino acids. V lost 0 bases to trimming and J lost 0 bases, with 5 bases between them. In germline, CDR1 is LNHNV, CDR2 YYDKDF (reference sequence). CDR3 DNA sequence: TGTGCCACCAGCAGAGAAAACCTGAACACTGAAGCTTTCTTT. This gives the protein CATSRENLNTEAFF.

J is TRBJ2-7 and V is TRBV7-9; no clear D. Trimming removed 2 bases at V and 5 bases at J, with 7 bases between. Germline CDR1 is SEHNR and CDR2 is FQNEAQ (reference sequence). The CDR3 totals 12 residues. The CDR3 sequence: CASSLQAHEQYF. In DNA form, the CDR3 reads TGTGCCAGCAGCTTACAAGCCCACGAGCAGTACTTC.

The chain carries TRBV11-2 and TRBJ2-7; the match to TRBD1 covers 7 bases. The germline CDR1 and CDR2 sequences are SGHAT and FQNNGV. This CDR3 contains 15 residues. The J segment lost 2 bases and the V segment lost 5 bases, leaving 9 bases of the junction unmatched. In DNA form, the CDR3 reads TGTGCCAGCAGCCATAGGACAGGAATACCCTACGAGCAGTACTTC. This sequence encodes CASSHRTGIPYEQYF.

About this clone: Different DNA sequences within this sample yield the same CDR3. The chain combines TRBV18 with TRBJ2-2; the D is unclear. Trimming pared 2 bases from V and 0 bases from J, leaving 4 bases between. The CDR3 is made up of 14 amino acids. Germline loops: CDR1 KGHSH, CDR2 LQKENI. CDR3 sequence: CASSPGPNTGELFF. For the CDR3, the DNA is TGTGCCAGCTCACCAGGACCGAACACCGGGGAGCTGTTTTTT.

In nucleotides, the CDR3 is TGCGCCAGCAGCCAAGTCCGTAGCGGGAGATACAATGAGCAGTTCTTC. The encoded protein is CASSQVRSGRYNEQFF. The rearrangement uses TRBV4-3 and TRBJ2-1, with 9 bases that match TRBD2. CDR3 length: 16 amino acids. Germline V gives CDR1 LGHNA, CDR2 YSLEER. Losses at the gene ends were 1 base for V and 4 bases for J; bases not matched to a gene: 5.

This clone was counted only a few times. The chain links TRBV7-9 to TRBJ1-5; maybe TRBD1 (5 bases). Germline-derived CDR1 and CDR2 are SEHNR and FQNEAQ (reference sequence). V dropped 0 bases and J dropped 11 bases, with 11 bases sitting between them. This CDR3 comprises 13 residues. This chain's CDR3 is CASSLAPYRTQHF. CDR3 DNA: TGTGCCAGCAGCTTAGCGCCTTACAGGACCCAGCATTTT.